The 6 T cell receptor beta chains listed next were all sequenced from one sample in a study of cytomegalovirus exposure and HLA in healthy donors. The PCR had 60 Vbeta and 13 Jbeta primers. TCRdb's copy holds only in-frame clones and misses some; the assay was immunoSEQ multiplex PCR. The table shows 120,000 or so clones, with around 66% occurring only once. What was sequenced was PBMCs. All receptors derive from a woman between 35 and 50 years old in good health and CMV-seropositive.

The V call is TRBV27, the J call TRBJ2-7, with 8 bases matching TRBD2. This CDR3 region has 14 residues. The V gene's germline CDR1 is MNHEY and CDR2 SMNVEV (reference sequence). V dropped 3 bases and J dropped 4; count of bases not matched to a gene: 5. CDR3 coding DNA: TGTGCCAGCAGTTTGGTCGGGGGGGCATACGAGCAGTACTTC. Amino acid sequence: CASSLVGGAYEQYF.

The V gene is TRBV5-1, the J gene TRBJ2-3; a weak D match, TRBD2 (7 bases). The CDR3 has 15 residues. CDR1 and CDR2 from the germline V gene are SGHRS and YFSETQ. Trimming removed 4 bases from V and 2 bases from J, with 14 bases in between. The chain's CDR3 is CASSPGGGLTDTQYF. The CDR3 bases are TGCGCCAGCAGCCCTGGGGGGGGCCTCACAGATACGCAGTATTTT. The whole variable domain, remainder taken from reference TRBV5-1 and TRBJ2-3, is KAGVTQTPRYLIKTRGQQVTLSCSPISGHRSVSWYQQTPGQGLQFLFEYFSETQRNKGNFPGRFSGRQFSNSRSEMNVSTLELGDSALYLCASSPGGGLTDTQYFGPGTRLTVL.

The chain recombines TRBV6-1 with TRBJ1-1; D unclear. CDR1 is MNHNS and CDR2 is SASEGT in the germline V gene. V lost 7 bases to trimming and J lost 7 bases, with 7 bases between them. The CDR3 extends over 10 amino acids. The CDR3 reads CASTSGEAFF. The CDR3 bases are TGTGCCAGCACTAGTGGTGAAGCTTTCTTT.

The rearrangement joins TRBV9 to TRBJ2-1; 12 bases fit TRBD2. Unmatched junction bases numbered 2, after V lost 3 bases and J lost 4 bases. This CDR3 has 15 residues. The germline gives CDR1 SGDLS, CDR2 YYNGEE. The CDR3 region is CASSELAGGYNEQFF. The CDR3 DNA sequence: TGTGCCAGCAGCGAGCTAGCGGGAGGGTACAATGAGCAGTTCTTC. Using reference TRBV9 and TRBJ2-1 for the parts outside the CDR3, the full variable domain is DSGVTQTPKHLITATGQRVTLRCSPRSGDLSVYWYQQSLDQGLQFLIQYYNGEERAKGNILERFSAQQFPDLHSELNLSSLELGDSALYFCASSELAGGYNEQFFGPGTRLTVL.

J is TRBJ1-1 and V is TRBV5-6, with a weak D call TRBD1 (5 bases). Germline CDR1 and CDR2: SGHDT and YYEEEE. V was cut by 1 base and J by 6 bases, with 13 bases left in between. This CDR3 is 14 amino acids long. The CDR3 protein is CASSLRGQLAEAFF. The CDR3 coding sequence is TGTGCCAGCAGCTTGAGGGGCCAATTGGCTGAAGCTTTCTTT.

This clone has a handful of counts. V is TRBV5-6 and J is TRBJ1-3; D is ambiguous. Per the germline V gene, CDR1 is SGHDT and CDR2 is YYEEEE. The CDR3 is made up of 13 amino acids. V was pared by 1 base and J by 9 bases, with 11 bases between. CDR3 bases: TGTGCCAGCAGCTTGAACAGCCCGGCCACCATATATTTT. Its protein product is CASSLNSPATIYF.